The next 26 T cell receptor beta chains were all read from a single sample in a study of cytomegalovirus exposure and HLA in healthy donors. The data were produced by immunoSEQ multiplex PCR, yet TCRdb's version contains in-frame clones alone and is incomplete. The sample includes about 190,000 clones, 84% seen only once; the top ten take more than 6.5%. Sequenced sample: PBMCs. These receptor sequences come from a man between 18 and 35 years old in good health and CMV-seropositive.

Here the CDR3 reads CASSKQASASDF. Here the CDR3 DNA reads TGTGCCAGCAGCAAACAGGCTTCCGCGTCGGATTTT. The rearrangement uses TRBV21-1 and TRBJ1-5; TRBD1 is the table's D call, not checked against the DNA. TRBV21-1 is marked as a pseudogene. The CDR3 length is 12 residues.

This clone was seen more than once but under ten times. V and J are TRBV4-1 and TRBJ2-7, with D perhaps matching TRBD2 (5 bases). The V end lost 0 bases, the J end lost 4 bases, and 13 bases lay between the germline ends. From germline, CDR1 is MGHRA and CDR2 YSYEKL. The CDR3 contains 15 residues. For the CDR3, the DNA is TGCGCCAGCAGCCAAGATCGGGATCCGGGTTACGAGCAGTACTTC. Its protein is CASSQDRDPGYEQYF.

This clone was seen just once. Here the CDR3 reads CASSSPAGVVGYTF. The CDR3 nucleotides read TGTGCCAGCAGCTCCCCCGCAGGTGTCGTAGGCTACACCTTC. The chain uses TRBV7-9 and TRBJ1-2, with D unresolved. V was shortened by 4 bases and J by 8 bases, with 17 bases between the two germline ends. The CDR3 runs to 14 residues. The germline V gene encodes CDR1 SEHNR and CDR2 FQNEAQ (reference sequence).

The rearrangement links TRBV7-7 to TRBJ2-1, with TRBD2 identical over 7 bases. CDR3 length equals 15 residues. V lost 1 base and J lost 6; bases outside the gene matches: 6. Germline V gene sequence: CDR1 SSHAT, CDR2 FNYEAQ (reference sequence). CDR3 nucleotide sequence: TGTGCCAGCAGCTTAGGGGGGGGAGGGTCCAATGAGCAGTTCTTC. Amino acid sequence: CASSLGGGGSNEQFF.

The chain links TRBV29-1 to TRBJ1-5; 7 bases fit TRBD1. V gave up 7 bases and J gave up 4 bases; unmatched junction bases: 7. Germline assignment: CDR1 SQVTM and CDR2 ANQGSEA. The length of the CDR3 is 13 residues. The CDR3 here is CSAKQGPNQPQHF. CDR3 sequence (DNA): TGCAGCGCGAAACAGGGGCCAAATCAGCCCCAGCATTTT.

This clone was observed a single time. The gene calls are TRBV9 and TRBJ2-5, with 9 bases identical to TRBD2. V trimming: 6 bases; J trimming: 4 bases; junction bases outside the gene matches: 10. Germline V gene data show CDR1 as SGDLS and CDR2 as YYNGEE. The CDR3 contains 15 residues. The CDR3 nucleotides are TGTGCCAGCACCCCTGCGGGAGGGCCGGGAGAGACCCAGTACTTC. The encoded protein is CASTPAGGPGETQYF.

The V call is TRBV28, the J call TRBJ2-3; 10 bases match TRBD2. The V gene's germline CDR1 is MDHEN and CDR2 SYDVKM. Unmatched junction bases numbered 9, after V lost 7 bases and J lost 5 bases. The CDR3 totals 15 residues. CDR3 amino acids: CASTQLAGDRDTQYF. CDR3 coding DNA: TGTGCCAGCACCCAGCTAGCGGGAGACAGAGATACGCAGTATTTT. Using reference TRBV28 and TRBJ2-3 for the parts outside the CDR3, the full variable domain is DVKVTQSSRYLVKRTGEKVFLECVQDMDHENMFWYRQDPGLGLRLIYFSYDVKMKEKGDIPEGYSVSREKKERFSLILESASTNQTSMYLCASTQLAGDRDTQYFGPGTRLTVL.

This rearrangement joins TRBV6-6 to TRBJ2-5; a possible D gene is TRBD1 (7 bases). From germline, CDR1 is MNHNY and CDR2 SVGAGI (reference sequence). This CDR3 region has 15 residues. Deletions cut 0 bases from V and 4 bases from J, with 12 bases between. The CDR3 sequence is CASSYSGQGGETQYF. In DNA, the CDR3 is TGTGCCAGCAGTTACTCGGGGCAGGGGGGAGAGACCCAGTACTTC.

This clone was detected ten times or more. The chain is built from TRBV4-2 and TRBJ2-2, with TRBD2 matching 12 bases. Trimming cost V 1 base and J 6 bases; bases outside gene matches: 0. The CDR3 totals 15 residues. Germline CDR1 is LGHNA and CDR2 is YNFKEQ. The CDR3 spells CASSQGLAGAGELFF. The DNA for the CDR3 is TGTGCCAGCAGCCAAGGACTAGCGGGAGCCGGGGAGCTGTTTTTT.

This chain joins TRBV12-5 and TRBJ2-1, with TRBD1 matching over 8 bases. The CDR3 spans 18 residues. J gave up 5 bases and V 4 bases, and 16 bases lay outside the gene matches. Germline values: CDR1 LGHNT, CDR2 FRNRAP. The CDR3 bases are TGTGCTAGTGGTTACCTATTAGGTGGGCAGGGGGCGAACAATGAGCAGTTCTTC. Its translation is CASGYLLGGQGANNEQFF.

J is TRBJ1-1 and V is TRBV5-1, with D perhaps TRBD1 (5 bases). The CDR3 covers 13 residues. Trimming removed 2 bases from V and 1 base from J, with 6 bases in between. Looked up from germline, CDR1 is SGHRS and CDR2 is YFSETQ. In nucleotides, the CDR3 is TGCGCCAGCAGCTTCCAGGGGAACACTGAAGCTTTCTTT. Its protein is CASSFQGNTEAFF.

The gene calls are TRBV7-2 and TRBJ1-1; possible D gene TRBD1, 6 bases. V lost 4 bases to trimming and J lost 4 bases, with 22 bases between them. Germline assignment: CDR1 SGHTA and CDR2 FQGNSA. CDR3 length: 17 amino acids. The CDR3 DNA reads as TGTGCCAGCAGCTCTGAACCCCCGGGGGGCTTAGGCACTGAAGCTTTCTTT. Translated, it gives CASSSEPPGGLGTEAFF.

This clone was detected only once. The chain has TRBV4-2 and TRBJ2-1; D is undetermined. The CDR3 consists of 16 residues. The ends were cut back, 1 base at V and 0 bases at J, with 10 bases in the middle. Germline V lookup: CDR1 LGHNA, CDR2 YNFKEQ. CDR3: CASSQGGMGSYNEQFF. The CDR3 DNA reads TGTGCCAGCAGCCAAGGCGGTATGGGCTCCTACAATGAGCAGTTCTTC.

The chain combines TRBV9 with TRBJ2-1; 11 bases agree with TRBD1. Per germline, CDR1 SGDLS and CDR2 YYNGEE. V lost 3 bases to trimming and J lost 6 bases; unmatched junction nucleotides: 8. The CDR3 covers 16 residues. In DNA, the CDR3 is TGTGCCAGCAGCGACCCCGGGACAGGGGGGGGCAATGAGCAGTTCTTC. As protein: CASSDPGTGGGNEQFF.

This clone was observed once. This sequence joins TRBV9 and TRBJ2-3, with D possibly TRBD2 on 6 matching bases. Germline loops: CDR1 SGDLS, CDR2 YYNGEE. Trimming removed 2 bases from V and 10 bases from J, with 11 bases in between. CDR3 length equals 12 residues. This CDR3 reads CASSVWRGSQYF. CDR3 in DNA: TGTGCCAGCAGCGTCTGGAGGGGTTCGCAGTATTTT.

This clone was seen a handful of times. The chain joins TRBV10-3 to TRBJ1-2; TRBD1 agrees at 11 bases. The germline CDR1 and CDR2 sequences are ENHRY and SYGVKD. The CDR3 runs 14 residues. V was pared by 6 bases and J by 4 bases, with 4 bases of the junction left unmatched. DNA of the CDR3: TGTGCCATCAGCCCCGGGACAGGGGGCTATGGCTACACCTTC. It is translated as CAISPGTGGYGYTF.

V gene TRBV27 combines with J gene TRBJ2-1; 8 positions agree with TRBD1. Trimming removed 6 bases from V and 7 bases from J; junction bases left unmatched: 8. Germline CDR1 and CDR2: MNHEY and SMNVEV (reference sequence). This CDR3 region has 14 residues. In DNA, the CDR3 is TGTGCCAGCAGGAGGGCAGGGGGCAGAAATGAGCAGTTCTTC. Protein: CASRRAGGRNEQFF.

This chain joins TRBV28 and TRBJ2-1, with TRBD2 matching 16 bases. CDR1 is MDHEN and CDR2 is SYDVKM in the germline V gene. Trimming removed 7 bases from V and 1 base from J; junction bases left unmatched: 10. The length of the CDR3 is 19 residues. DNA of the CDR3: TGTGCCAGCACCGTTTGGGGACTAGCGGGAGGGACTTCCTACAATGAGCAGTTCTTC. Encoded protein: CASTVWGLAGGTSYNEQFF.

The rearrangement links TRBV11-2 to TRBJ2-3, with 12 bases identical to TRBD2. In germline, CDR1 is SGHAT, CDR2 FQNNGV. The CDR3 covers 18 residues. V shed 8 bases, J shed 2 bases, and the junction held 14 bases outside the gene matches. The CDR3 loop reads CASSGLAGAVGLTDTQYF. CDR3 nucleotides: TGTGCCAGCTCGGGACTAGCGGGCGCGGTGGGGCTCACAGATACGCAGTATTTT. Together with reference TRBV11-2 and TRBJ2-3, the CDR3 gives the full variable domain: EAGVAQSPRYKIIEKRQSVAFWCNPISGHATLYWYQQILGQGPKLLIQFQNNGVVDDSQLPKDRFSAERLKGVDSTLKIQPAKLEDSAVYLCASSGLAGAVGLTDTQYFGPGTRLTVL.

This clone appeared a few times. The genes are TRBV11-3 and TRBJ1-1; 8 nucleotides match TRBD1. Per germline, CDR1 SGHNT and CDR2 YENEEA. V was clipped by 3 bases and J by 5 bases; unmatched bases: 5. The CDR3 has 14 amino acids. This chain's CDR3 is CASSFGQGGTEAFF. CDR3 DNA: TGTGCCAGCAGCTTCGGACAGGGTGGGACTGAAGCTTTCTTT.

This rearrangement joins TRBV27 to TRBJ2-1; 10 nucleotides agree with TRBD2. Germline trimming cut 2 bases from V and 14 bases from J; bases unmatched to any gene: 9. Germline loops: CDR1 MNHEY, CDR2 SMNVEV (reference sequence). This CDR3 region has 14 residues. The CDR3 region has the DNA TGTGCCAGCAGTTTACGGGCTAGCGGGAGTATCGAGTTCTTC. The encoded protein is CASSLRASGSIEFF.

In this sample, this clone turned up a few times. The chain joins TRBV2 to TRBJ1-5; 7 nucleotides line up with TRBD1. With 5 bases clipped from V and 0 bases from J, the junction kept 10 bases outside the gene matches. The CDR3 runs 17 residues. CDR1 SNHLY and CDR2 FYNNEI come from the germline V gene. For the CDR3, the DNA is TGTGCCAGCAGTAGAACAGGGGACGGGGGTAGCAATCAGCCCCAGCATTTT. Translation: CASSRTGDGGSNQPQHF. Variable domain in full (rest from reference TRBV2 and TRBJ1-5): EPEVTQTPSHQVTQMGQEVILRCVPISNHLYFYWYRQILGQKVEFLVSFYNNEISEKSEIFDDQFSVERPDGSNFTLKIRSTKLEDSAMYFCASSRTGDGGSNQPQHFGDGTRLSIL.

The V call is TRBV29-1, the J call TRBJ2-3, with TRBD2 matching 14 bases. The CDR3 is made up of 15 amino acids. Germline CDR1 is SQVTM and CDR2 is ANQGSEA. The V gene end was trimmed by 7 bases and the J gene end by 7 bases; junction bases not matched to a gene: 10. CDR3 in DNA: TGCAGCGCCCTGGGACTAGCGGGAGTAGGGAATACGCAGTATTTT. This gives the protein CSALGLAGVGNTQYF.

The chain combines TRBV14 with TRBJ1-1, with TRBD1 identical over 7 bases. Germline values: CDR1 SGHDN, CDR2 FVKESK. Trimming took 4 bases from V and 4 from J; bases not matched to a gene: 6. The length of the CDR3 is 14 residues. CDR3 loop: CASSLRGRGTEAFF. The CDR3 DNA follows: TGTGCCAGCAGCCTGAGGGGGCGAGGCACTGAAGCTTTCTTT.

The genes are TRBV19 and TRBJ1-2; 7 bases match TRBD1. V trimming: 4 bases; J trimming: 2 bases; junction bases outside the gene matches: 13. The CDR3 is made up of 17 amino acids. In germline, CDR1 is LNHDA, CDR2 SQIVND (reference sequence). CDR3 sequence (DNA): TGTGCCAGTAGTACCCCCCGGGGACAGTGGGTGAACTATGGCTACACCTTC. It is translated as CASSTPRGQWVNYGYTF.

The rearrangement links TRBV5-1 to TRBJ2-6; no reliable D call. The germline V gene has CDR1 SGHRS and CDR2 YFSETQ. V gave up 4 bases and J gave up 7 bases, with 12 bases separating them. The CDR3 runs 14 residues. The CDR3 nucleotides read TGCGCCAGCAGCCCGAGCCTTCGCGCCAACGTCCTGACTTTC. It encodes CASSPSLRANVLTF.